The T cell receptor (beta chain) described here comes from a study of shared clonotypes between healthy human individuals. General study results and limits: In contrast to clonotypes shared by all four donors, non-shared clonotypes had lower generation probabilities. The study generally estimated greater richness for naive than memory subsets.

Caucasian adults residing in Nashville, Tennessee made up all the donors. On sorted subsets, replicate PCRs used roughly 220 ng DNA, or tens of thousands of T cell genomes. Libraries were prepared by immunoSEQ multiplex PCR; TCRdb keeps only in-frame clonotypes and omits some of them. The data hold about 1 million clones, with about 76% observed a single time. Trimming took off 0 bases at V and 1 base at J, with 8 bases between the two ends. The CDR3 spans 15 residues. Germline CDR1 and CDR2: LGHNA and YSLEER. For this clone: Its target is unknown.

V and J are TRBV4-3 and TRBJ2-3, with a possible D match to TRBD1 (5 bases). The sequence was collected from a man younger than 35 in good health. The sample taken for sequencing was memory CD4+ T cells sorted from blood. Specified subset: CD45RA-negative fraction. The CDR3 DNA is TGCGCCAGCAGCCAAGACGGCAGGGGCACAGATACGCAGTATTTT. Amino acid sequence: CASSQDGRGTDTQYF.